This T cell receptor beta chain is from a study of blood T cell repertoires in COVID-19. Turning to the study itself: Samples taken during acute and convalescent COVID-19 were collected in the United States, Italy and Spain. In each case, the material was cDNA or gDNA derived from T cells, B-cell-depleted T cells, or PBMCs.

This CDR3 is built from 13 residues. CDR1 and CDR2 (germline): SEHNR, FQNEAQ (reference sequence). V was pared by 0 bases and J by 8 bases, with 9 bases between. Original data processing: Estimation of nucleated cell counts was performed using reference gene primer amplification. TCRdb's copy holds only in-frame clones and misses some; the assay was immunoSEQ multiplex PCR. V and J calls and clone size come straight from that table; D and trimming were deduced from the DNA. The data hold some 97,000 clones, with roughly nine tenths observed a single time. The sequence was obtained from a man aged 50 or older with active COVID-19. The material sequenced was peripheral blood. This chain links TRBV7-9 with TRBJ2-3; tentatively, D is TRBD1 (5 bases). This CDR3 is CASSLASQGTQYF. For the CDR3, the DNA is TGTGCCAGCAGCTTAGCAAGCCAGGGTACGCAGTATTTT.